What follows describes a single T cell receptor beta chain. In this sample, this clonotype turned up a few times. The clone's antigen remains unknown. Per-nucleotide qualities are absent, and no much larger clonotype sits a single base away. Amplification of TCR beta CDR3 regions was carried out from RNA transcripts. A first-round RT-PCR of the TCR CDR3 used the HTBI primer set with the Qiagen OneStep RT-PCR kit. A second multiplex PCR round built the libraries, followed by size selection and purification. Sequencing of the libraries was done on an Illumina HiSeq2000 using paired-end 100 bp reads. Under the source paper's analysis protocol: Raw data were processed with SOAPnuke, discarding reads with adapters, uncalled bases, mean Phred below 15, or no exact constant-primer or identifier match. High-quality paired reads were merged using COPE v1.2.5, and each unique nucleotide sequence was defined as a clonotype. MiTCR v1.1 was used to align the clonotypes against IMGT TRBV, TRBD and TRBJ reference segments. Analysis was restricted to V-J combinations with a frequency above 0.0001, which covered 98% to 99.2% of repertoires. A TCS score was defined as the ratio between F50 (clonal expansion) and ExV (chaos), using BLOSUM62-based TCRdist between CDR3 peptides within each V-J. Welch's t-statistics and random forest reduced some 510 V-J features to 10 to 15, which were used in a naive Bayes classifier (R e1071). TCRdb trimmed the raw reads at Q25, called clones with MiXCR and kept productive beta chains. Each entry is one CDR3 protein sequence, shown with its most common DNA and genes. TCRdb assigned the V and J calls; the authors' analysis was not used. For this sample there are about 380,000 distinct CDR3 sequences; roughly 13% appear just once. The biggest ten clones account for roughly 20% of the sample.

Compared with germline, V lacks 5 bases and J lacks 6 bases; bases without a gene match: 10. As encoded in the germline V gene, CDR1 is MDHEN while CDR2 is SYDVKM. There are 15 amino acids in the CDR3, from cysteine to phenylalanine inclusive. Only the CDR3 part of the read is kept: 45 bases, read in frame from the first base. The sample belongs to a study of T cells in Graves' hyperthyroidism and ophthalmopathy (dated by TCRdb to about 2019). Study-level background: Peripheral blood was collected at initial diagnosis, before any treatment. In addition, the study compared T-cell repertoires in thyroid tissue and in blood from roughly six Graves' hyperthyroidism patients. For training and testing, the 80 to 100 patients in the discovery cohort were randomly divided in a 7:3 ratio. Once sampling was done, hyperthyroidism patients were given methimazole at a starting dose of 30 mg daily, whereas ophthalmopathy patients were given high-dose intravenous methylprednisolone. Prospective prediction of ophthalmopathy was tested in an independent validation cohort of 18 to 20 hyperthyroidism patients and some 17 patients who later progressed to ophthalmopathy. To identify TCR V-J signatures that set the groups apart, the researchers used a discovery cohort of 90 to 100 patients, made up of fewer than 50 with Graves' ophthalmopathy and 55 to 65 with stable Graves' hyperthyroidism. According to the paper, TCR Vbeta CDR3 sequencing was carried out on 120 to 150 peripheral blood samples, which came from 40 to 45 ophthalmopathy, 70 to 80 hyperthyroidism and roughly 17 progressor patients. General study outcomes and caveats: During validation, the model predicted progression to ophthalmopathy a median of around six months ahead of onset, with roughly 65% sensitivity and about 75% specificity. Most expanded thyroid clonotypes (frequency above 0.001) were also detected in blood, a finding suggesting that blood repertoires may reflect thyroid immune responses. No statistical method was used to set the sample size in advance, and investigators knew the group allocation. In cross-validation, a model built on a 13 V-J signature told ophthalmopathy apart from stable hyperthyroidism with under 90% sensitivity and around 81% specificity, and in testing the same model reached 80%/75%.

Hyperthyroidism patients were newly diagnosed, with disease duration under 2 months, and aged 18 to 65 years. The study excluded patients with uncontrolled infections, other autoimmune diseases, pregnancy or lactation. Diagnoses were based on clinical symptoms, serum thyroxine and TRAb, thyroid ultrasound and orbital computed tomography. For progressor patients, blood was drawn at the first diagnosis of hyperthyroidism, before any ophthalmopathy symptoms had appeared. PBMCs were isolated from more than 9 ml of fresh peripheral blood by Ficoll-Paque density gradient centrifugation. Progressor patients were defined as those initially diagnosed with Graves' hyperthyroidism in whom ophthalmopathy developed during follow-up. Total RNA was extracted using Trizol reagent, and RNA quality was assessed on an Agilent 2100 Bioanalyzer.

The origin of this receptor is a man aged 30-40 years with Graves' hyperthyroidism that later progressed to Graves' ophthalmopathy. Rearrangement joined TRBV28 to TRBJ2-7; 10 central bases correspond to TRBD2. The specimen was blood. For the CDR3, the sequence is CASSMMTSGSGEQYF. The DNA is as follows: TGTGCCAGCAGTATGATGACTAGCGGGTCAGGCGAGCAGTACTTC.